Below are 8 T cell receptor beta chains sequenced from a single sample in a study of cytomegalovirus exposure and HLA in healthy donors. PCR primers comprised 60 Vbeta and 13 Jbeta primers. This table comes from immunoSEQ multiplex PCR, and its TCRdb copy is limited to in-frame clones, with some not included. The sample yields some 98,000 clones, roughly two thirds seen once. Sequenced sample: PBMCs. These receptor sequences come from a middle-aged man in good health and CMV-seronegative.

The chain carries TRBV6-4 and TRBJ2-1, with 13 bases fitting TRBD2. The CDR3 consists of 15 residues. Germline V gene lookup returns CDR1 MRHNA and CDR2 SNTAGT. Losses at the gene ends were 4 bases for V and 6 bases for J; bases not matched to a gene: 3. The CDR3 loop is CASSVGLAGVNEQFF. Here the CDR3 DNA reads TGTGCCAGCAGTGTAGGACTAGCGGGAGTCAATGAGCAGTTCTTC.

This chain joins TRBV19 and TRBJ2-7, with D maybe TRBD2 (6 bases). This CDR3 contains 13 residues. V was shortened by 4 bases and J by 6 bases, with 13 bases between the two germline ends. Looked up from germline, CDR1 is LNHDA and CDR2 is SQIVND (reference sequence). Here the CDR3 DNA reads TGTGCCAGTAGTAATCAACGGGGAGGCGAGCAGTACTTC. Residues: CASSNQRGGEQYF.

V is TRBV9 and J is TRBJ2-3, with D tentatively TRBD2 (6 bases). The CDR3 runs to 15 residues. With 7 bases removed from V and 0 bases from J, the gap between germline ends came to 15 bases. Per the germline V gene, CDR1 is SGDLS and CDR2 is YYNGEE. Written as DNA, the CDR3 is TGTGCCAGCGGTACTAGCCTTACTAGCACAGATACGCAGTATTTT. Protein sequence: CASGTSLTSTDTQYF.

The V and J genes are TRBV7-2 and TRBJ1-2; possible D gene TRBD1, 5 bases. Looked up from germline, CDR1 is SGHTA and CDR2 is FQGNSA. CDR3 length: 14 residues. The V gene lost 2 bases and the J gene lost 3 bases, with 10 bases spanning the gap. The CDR3 DNA follows: TGTACCAGCAGCTTATCCAGGGCTGACTATGGCTACACCTTC. Amino acids: CTSSLSRADYGYTF.

This rearrangement joins TRBV10-1 to TRBJ2-3, with D maybe TRBD2 (6 bases). The CDR3 is made up of 15 amino acids. With 0 bases removed from V and 6 bases from J, the gap between germline ends came to 13 bases. CDR1 is WNHNN and CDR2 is SYGVQD in the germline V gene (reference sequence). The CDR3 sequence: CASSESSAGSDTQYF. The CDR3 bases are TGCGCCAGCAGTGAGTCGTCGGCGGGGTCTGATACGCAGTATTTT.

The rearrangement joins TRBV4-1 to TRBJ2-1, with D possibly being TRBD2 (5 bases). The CDR3 is made up of 15 amino acids. V dropped 2 bases and J dropped 8 bases, with 16 bases sitting between them. Germline assignment: CDR1 MGHRA and CDR2 YSYEKL. This CDR3 is CASSQLGSARDEQFF. DNA of the CDR3: TGCGCCAGCAGCCAATTGGGTAGCGCACGTGATGAGCAGTTCTTC.

The rearrangement joins TRBV7-9 to TRBJ2-3; 8 nucleotides agree with TRBD1. The junction had 4 bases not matched to a gene; V was cut back by 3 bases and J by 5 bases. This CDR3 has 14 amino acids. Germline CDR1 is SEHNR and CDR2 is FQNEAQ (reference sequence). The CDR3 loop is CASSFDRGGDTQYF. DNA of the CDR3: TGTGCCAGCAGCTTCGACAGGGGAGGAGATACGCAGTATTTT.

The rearrangement links TRBV15 to TRBJ1-5; weak D call: TRBD1 (6 bases). Germline-derived CDR1 and CDR2 are LNHNV and YYDKDF (reference sequence). Trimming took 0 bases from V and 3 from J, leaving 24 bases between them. CDR3 length equals 20 residues. The CDR3 here is CATSRDGERRGPGDNQPQHF. The CDR3 region has the DNA TGTGCCACCAGCAGAGATGGCGAAAGACGTGGTCCAGGGGACAATCAGCCCCAGCATTTT.